This TCR beta chain was identified during a study of blood T cell repertoires in COVID-19. Clones were sequenced by immunoSEQ multiplex PCR, and TCRdb holds only the in-frame ones, with some missing. The sample lists fewer than 200,000 clones, over 75% occurring once. With V trimmed by 3 bases and J by 2 bases, 6 bases remained unmatched. Germline CDR1 SGHNT, CDR2 YYREEE (reference sequence). The CDR3 totals 15 residues. The sequence was obtained from a man in his 70s with acute or convalescent COVID-19. The V call is TRBV5-4, the J call TRBJ2-5, with 8 bases identical to TRBD1. The source material was peripheral blood. CDR3 residues: CASSSMTGEQETQYF. For the CDR3, the DNA is TGTGCCAGCAGCTCAATGACAGGGGAACAAGAGACCCAGTACTTC. Using reference TRBV5-4 and TRBJ2-5 for the parts outside the CDR3, the full variable domain is ETGVTQSPTHLIKTRGQQVTLRCSSQSGHNTVSWYQQALGQGPQFIFQYYREEENGRGNFPPRFSGLQFPNYSSELNVNALELDDSALYLCASSSMTGEQETQYFGPGTRLLVL.